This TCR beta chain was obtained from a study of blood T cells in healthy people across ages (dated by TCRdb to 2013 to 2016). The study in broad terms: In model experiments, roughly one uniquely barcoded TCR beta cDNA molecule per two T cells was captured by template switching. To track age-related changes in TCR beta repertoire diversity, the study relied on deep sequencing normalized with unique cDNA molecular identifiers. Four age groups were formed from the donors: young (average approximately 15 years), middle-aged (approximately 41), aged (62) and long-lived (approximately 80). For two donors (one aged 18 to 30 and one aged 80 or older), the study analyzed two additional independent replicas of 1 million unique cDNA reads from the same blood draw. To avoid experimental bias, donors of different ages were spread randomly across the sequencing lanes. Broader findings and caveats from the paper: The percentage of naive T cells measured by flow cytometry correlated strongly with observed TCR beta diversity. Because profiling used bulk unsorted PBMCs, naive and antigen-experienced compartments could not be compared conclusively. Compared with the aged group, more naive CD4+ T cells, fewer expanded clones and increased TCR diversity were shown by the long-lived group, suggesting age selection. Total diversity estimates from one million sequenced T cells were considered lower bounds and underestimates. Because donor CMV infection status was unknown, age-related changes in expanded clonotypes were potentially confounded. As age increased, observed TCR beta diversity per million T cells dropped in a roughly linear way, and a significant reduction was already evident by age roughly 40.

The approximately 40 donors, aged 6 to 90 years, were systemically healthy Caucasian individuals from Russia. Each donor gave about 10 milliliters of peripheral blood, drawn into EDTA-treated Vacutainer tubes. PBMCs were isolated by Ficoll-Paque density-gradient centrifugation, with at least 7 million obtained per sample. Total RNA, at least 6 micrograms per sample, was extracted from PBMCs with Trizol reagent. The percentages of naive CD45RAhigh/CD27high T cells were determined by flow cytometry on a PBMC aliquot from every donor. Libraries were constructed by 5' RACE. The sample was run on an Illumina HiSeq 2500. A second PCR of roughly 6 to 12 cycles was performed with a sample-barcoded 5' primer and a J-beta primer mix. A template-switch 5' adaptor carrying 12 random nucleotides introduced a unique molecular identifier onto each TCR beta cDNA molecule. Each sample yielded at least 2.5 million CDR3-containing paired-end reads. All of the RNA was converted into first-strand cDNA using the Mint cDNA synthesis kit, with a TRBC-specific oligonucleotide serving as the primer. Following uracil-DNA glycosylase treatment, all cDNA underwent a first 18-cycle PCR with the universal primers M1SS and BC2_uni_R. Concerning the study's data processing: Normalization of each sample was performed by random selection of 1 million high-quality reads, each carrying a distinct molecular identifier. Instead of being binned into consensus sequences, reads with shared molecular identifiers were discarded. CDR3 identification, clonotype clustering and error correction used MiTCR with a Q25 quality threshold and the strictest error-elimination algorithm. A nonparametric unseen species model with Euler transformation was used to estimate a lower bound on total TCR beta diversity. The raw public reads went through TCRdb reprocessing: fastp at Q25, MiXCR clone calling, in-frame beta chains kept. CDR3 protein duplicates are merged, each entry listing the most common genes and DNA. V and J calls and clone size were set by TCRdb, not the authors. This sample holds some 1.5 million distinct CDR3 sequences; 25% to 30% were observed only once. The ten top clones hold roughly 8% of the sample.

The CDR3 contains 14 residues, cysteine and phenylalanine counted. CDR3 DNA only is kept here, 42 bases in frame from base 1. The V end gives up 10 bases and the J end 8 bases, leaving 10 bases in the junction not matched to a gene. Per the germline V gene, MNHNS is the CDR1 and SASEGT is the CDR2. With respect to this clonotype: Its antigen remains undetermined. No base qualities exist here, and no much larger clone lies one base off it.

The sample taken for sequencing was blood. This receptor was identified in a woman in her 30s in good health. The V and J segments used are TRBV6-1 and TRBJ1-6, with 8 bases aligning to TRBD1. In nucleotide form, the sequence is TGTGCCATTCTATCGACAGGGGAAGATTCACCCCTCCACTTT. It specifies CAILSTGEDSPLHF.